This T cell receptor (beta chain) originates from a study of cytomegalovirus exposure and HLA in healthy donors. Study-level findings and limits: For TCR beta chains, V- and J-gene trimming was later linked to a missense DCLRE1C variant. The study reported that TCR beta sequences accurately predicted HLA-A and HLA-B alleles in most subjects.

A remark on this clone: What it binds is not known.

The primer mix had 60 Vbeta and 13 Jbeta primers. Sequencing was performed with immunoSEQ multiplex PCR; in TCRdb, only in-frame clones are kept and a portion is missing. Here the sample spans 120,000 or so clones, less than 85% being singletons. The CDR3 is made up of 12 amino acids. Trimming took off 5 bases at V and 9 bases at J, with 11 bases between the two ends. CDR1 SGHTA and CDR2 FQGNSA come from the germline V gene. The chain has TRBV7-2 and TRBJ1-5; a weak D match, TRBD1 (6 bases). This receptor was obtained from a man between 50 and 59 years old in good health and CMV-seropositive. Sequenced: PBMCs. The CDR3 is CASSPQGTPQHF. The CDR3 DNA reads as TGTGCCAGCAGCCCCCAGGGGACGCCCCAGCATTTT.